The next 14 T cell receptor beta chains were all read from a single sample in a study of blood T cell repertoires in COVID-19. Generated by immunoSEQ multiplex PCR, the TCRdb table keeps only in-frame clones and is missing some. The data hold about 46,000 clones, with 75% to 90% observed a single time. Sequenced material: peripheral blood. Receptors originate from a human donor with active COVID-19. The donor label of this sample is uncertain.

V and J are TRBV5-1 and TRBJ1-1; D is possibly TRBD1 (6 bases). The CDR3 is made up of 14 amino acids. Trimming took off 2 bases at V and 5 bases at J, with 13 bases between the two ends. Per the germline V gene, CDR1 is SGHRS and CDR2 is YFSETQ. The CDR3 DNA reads TGCGCCAGCAGCTTTCAGGGGTCGGAAACTGAAGCTTTCTTT. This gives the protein CASSFQGSETEAFF.

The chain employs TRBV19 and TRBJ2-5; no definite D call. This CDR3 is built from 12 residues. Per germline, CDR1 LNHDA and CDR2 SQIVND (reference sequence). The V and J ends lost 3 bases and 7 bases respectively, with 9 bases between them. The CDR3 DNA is TGTGCCAGTAGTATCAGTTCGGGGACCCAGTACTTC. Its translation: CASSISSGTQYF. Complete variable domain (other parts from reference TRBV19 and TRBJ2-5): DGGITQSPKYLFRKEGQNVTLSCEQNLNHDAMYWYRQDPGQGLRLIYYSQIVNDFQKGDIAEGYSVSREKKESFPLTVTSAQKNPTAFYLCASSISSGTQYFGPGTRLLVL.

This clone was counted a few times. CDR3 DNA: TGTGCCAGCAGCTTAGAGGGAGGCCAATACAATGAGCAGTTCTTC. Translated: CASSLEGGQYNEQFF. V usage is TRBV11-3 and J usage is TRBJ2-1; TRBD2 might be the D (6 bases). Germline CDR1 reads SGHNT; CDR2 reads YENEEA. The CDR3 is 15 amino acids. V lost 0 bases and J 4 bases, leaving 10 bases between the germline ends.

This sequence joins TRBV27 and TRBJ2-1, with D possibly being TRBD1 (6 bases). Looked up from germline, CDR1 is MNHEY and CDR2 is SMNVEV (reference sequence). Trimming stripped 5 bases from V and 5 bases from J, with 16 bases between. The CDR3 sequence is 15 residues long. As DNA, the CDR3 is TGTGCCAGCAGTCCTGGGACACTCGCCCACAATGAGCAGTTCTTC. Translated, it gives CASSPGTLAHNEQFF.

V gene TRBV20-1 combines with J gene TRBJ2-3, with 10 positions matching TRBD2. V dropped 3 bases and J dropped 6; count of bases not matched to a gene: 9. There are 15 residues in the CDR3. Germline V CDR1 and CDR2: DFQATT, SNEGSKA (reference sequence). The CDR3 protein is CSASPPSGGHDTQYF. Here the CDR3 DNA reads TGCAGTGCTAGTCCGCCTAGCGGGGGACATGATACGCAGTATTTT.

In DNA form, the CDR3 reads TGCAGCGTAAGGACGGGAAACCTTAACTATGGCTACACCTTC. Translated, it gives CSVRTGNLNYGYTF. The chain combines TRBV29-1 with TRBJ1-2; D not certain. V lost 6 bases and J lost 1, with 15 bases in between. The CDR3 runs 14 residues. Germline V CDR1 and CDR2: SQVTM, ANQGSEA.

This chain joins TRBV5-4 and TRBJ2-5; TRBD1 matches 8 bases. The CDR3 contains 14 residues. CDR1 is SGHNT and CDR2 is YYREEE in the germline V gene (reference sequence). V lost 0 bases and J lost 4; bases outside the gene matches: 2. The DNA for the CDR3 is TGTGCCAGCAGCTTGGACAGGGGGGTAGAGACCCAGTACTTC. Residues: CASSLDRGVETQYF. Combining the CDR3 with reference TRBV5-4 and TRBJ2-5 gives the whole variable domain ETGVTQSPTHLIKTRGQQVTLRCSSQSGHNTVSWYQQALGQGPQFIFQYYREEENGRGNFPPRFSGLQFPNYSSELNVNALELDDSALYLCASSLDRGVETQYFGPGTRLLVL.

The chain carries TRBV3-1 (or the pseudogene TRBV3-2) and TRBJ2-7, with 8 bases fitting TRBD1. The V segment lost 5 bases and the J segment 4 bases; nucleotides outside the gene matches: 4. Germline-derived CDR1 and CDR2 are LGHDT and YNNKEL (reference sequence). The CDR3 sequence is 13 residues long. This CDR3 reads CASSFGQGYEQYF. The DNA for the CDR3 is TGTGCCAGCAGCTTCGGACAGGGTTACGAGCAGTACTTC.

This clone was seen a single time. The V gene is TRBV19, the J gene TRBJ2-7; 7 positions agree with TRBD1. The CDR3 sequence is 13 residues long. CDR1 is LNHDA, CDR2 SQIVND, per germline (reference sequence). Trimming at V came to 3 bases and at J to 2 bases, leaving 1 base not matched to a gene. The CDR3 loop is CASSMTGTYEQYF. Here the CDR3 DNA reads TGTGCCAGTAGTATGACAGGGACCTACGAGCAGTACTTC.

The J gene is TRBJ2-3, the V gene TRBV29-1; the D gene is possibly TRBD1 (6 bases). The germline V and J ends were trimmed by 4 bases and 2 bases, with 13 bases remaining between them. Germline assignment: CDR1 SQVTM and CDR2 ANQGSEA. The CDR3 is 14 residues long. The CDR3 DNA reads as TGCAGCGTTGGGGGACAAACCGTCACAGATACGCAGTATTTT. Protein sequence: CSVGGQTVTDTQYF.

Here the CDR3 DNA reads TGCGCCAGCAGCCAGGGACAGTCGGAGGGTACGCAGTATTTT. It encodes CASSQGQSEGTQYF. The V and J genes are TRBV5-1 and TRBJ2-3, with D perhaps matching TRBD1 (7 bases). The germline CDR1 and CDR2 sequences are SGHRS and YFSETQ. The CDR3 sequence is 14 residues long. The germline V and J ends were trimmed by 4 bases and 8 bases, with 17 bases remaining between them.

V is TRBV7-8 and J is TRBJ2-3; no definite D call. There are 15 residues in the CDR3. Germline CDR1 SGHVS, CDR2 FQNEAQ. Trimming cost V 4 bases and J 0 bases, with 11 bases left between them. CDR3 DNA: TGTGCCAGCAGCTCATATCTAACTAGCACAGATACGCAGTATTTT. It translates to CASSSYLTSTDTQYF.

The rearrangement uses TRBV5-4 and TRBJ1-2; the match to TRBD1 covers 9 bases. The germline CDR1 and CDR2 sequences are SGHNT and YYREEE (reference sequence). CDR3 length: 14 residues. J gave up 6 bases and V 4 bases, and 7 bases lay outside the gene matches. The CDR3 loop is CASSTNRGQDGYTF. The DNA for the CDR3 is TGTGCCAGCAGCACCAACAGGGGGCAAGATGGCTACACCTTC.

CDR3 amino acids: CASSGTDRLSNQPQHF. DNA of the CDR3: TGTGCCAGCAGCGGAACGGACAGGCTTAGCAATCAGCCCCAGCATTTT. The chain combines TRBV5-8 with TRBJ1-5; 7 bases are a match to TRBD1. Germline loops: CDR1 SGHTS, CDR2 YDEGEE. There are 16 residues in the CDR3. V was clipped by 4 bases and J by 0 bases; unmatched bases: 7. Full variable domain (remainder filled in from reference TRBV5-8 and TRBJ1-5): EAGVTQSPTHLIKTRGQQATLRCSPISGHTSVYWYQQALGLGLQFLLWYDEGEERNRGNFPPRFSGRQFPNYSSELNVNALELEDSALYLCASSGTDRLSNQPQHFGDGTRLSIL.